Detailed here is one T cell receptor beta chain. The data belong to a study of cytomegalovirus exposure and HLA in healthy donors. The overall study: The approximately 120 validation repertoires and the approximately 700 first-cohort repertoires shared a platform, a later analysis reported.

Libraries were prepared by immunoSEQ multiplex PCR; TCRdb keeps only in-frame clonotypes and omits some of them. This sample yields hundreds of thousands of clones, of which 86% are seen a single time; around 0.8% belongs to the top ten. The V end lost 4 bases, the J end lost 5 bases, and 10 bases lay between the germline ends. The CDR3 totals 12 residues. From germline, CDR1 is SGHRS and CDR2 YFSETQ. What was sequenced was PBMCs. The receptor was isolated from a woman younger than 30 in good health and CMV-seronegative. The rearrangement uses TRBV5-1 and TRBJ2-7; D perhaps matches TRBD1 (5 bases). CDR3 in amino acids: CASSPAGNEQYF. The DNA for the CDR3 is TGCGCCAGCAGCCCCGCAGGGAACGAGCAGTACTTC.